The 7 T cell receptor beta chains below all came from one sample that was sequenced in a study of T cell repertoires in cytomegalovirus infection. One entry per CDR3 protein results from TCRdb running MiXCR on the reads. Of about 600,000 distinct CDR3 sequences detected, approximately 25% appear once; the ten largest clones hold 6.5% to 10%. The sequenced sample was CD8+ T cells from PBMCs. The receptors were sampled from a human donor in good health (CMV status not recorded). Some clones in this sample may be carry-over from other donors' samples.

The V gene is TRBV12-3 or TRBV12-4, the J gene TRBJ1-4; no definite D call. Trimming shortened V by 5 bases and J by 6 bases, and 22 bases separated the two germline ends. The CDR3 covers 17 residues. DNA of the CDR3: TGTGCCAGCAGTCCTACCCCCCCGGGAAGGGTTGATGAAAAACTGTTTTTT. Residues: CASSPTPPGRVDEKLFF.

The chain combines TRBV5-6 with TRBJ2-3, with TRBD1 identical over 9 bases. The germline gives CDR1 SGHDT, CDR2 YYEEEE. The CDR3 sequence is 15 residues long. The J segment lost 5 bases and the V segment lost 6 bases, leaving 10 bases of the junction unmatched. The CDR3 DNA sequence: TGTGCCAGCACACTGACAGGGGGTTTGGGAGATACGCAGTATTTT. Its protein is CASTLTGGLGDTQYF.

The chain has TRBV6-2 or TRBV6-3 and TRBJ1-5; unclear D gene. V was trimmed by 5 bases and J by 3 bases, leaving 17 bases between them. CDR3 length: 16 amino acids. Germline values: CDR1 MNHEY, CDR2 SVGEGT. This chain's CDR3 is CASSRRSPSNNQPQHF. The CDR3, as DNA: TGTGCCAGCAGTCGCCGGAGTCCTTCAAACAATCAGCCCCAGCATTTT.

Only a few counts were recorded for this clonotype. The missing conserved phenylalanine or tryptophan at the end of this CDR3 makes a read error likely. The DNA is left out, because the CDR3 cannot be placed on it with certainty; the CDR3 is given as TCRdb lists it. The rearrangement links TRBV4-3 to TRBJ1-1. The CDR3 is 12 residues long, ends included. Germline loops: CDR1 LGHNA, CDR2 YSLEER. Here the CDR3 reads CASRTYREPLVL.

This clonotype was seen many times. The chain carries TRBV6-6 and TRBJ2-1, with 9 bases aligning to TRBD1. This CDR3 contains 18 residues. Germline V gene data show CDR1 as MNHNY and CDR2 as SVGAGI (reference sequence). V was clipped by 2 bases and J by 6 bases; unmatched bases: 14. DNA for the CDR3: TGTGCCAGCAGTTACCGGCCGCCGACAGGGGGTTTGGGCAATGAGCAGTTCTTC. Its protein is CASSYRPPTGGLGNEQFF.

The CDR3 sequence: CASSPRQDSNQPQHF. Written as DNA, the CDR3 is TGTGCCAGCAGCCCTAGACAGGATAGCAATCAGCCCCAGCATTTT. This rearrangement joins TRBV7-6 to TRBJ1-5, with D maybe TRBD1 (6 bases). The CDR3 length is 15 residues. Germline values: CDR1 SGHVS, CDR2 FNYEAQ. The V end lost 5 bases, the J end lost 0 bases, and 11 bases lay between the germline ends.

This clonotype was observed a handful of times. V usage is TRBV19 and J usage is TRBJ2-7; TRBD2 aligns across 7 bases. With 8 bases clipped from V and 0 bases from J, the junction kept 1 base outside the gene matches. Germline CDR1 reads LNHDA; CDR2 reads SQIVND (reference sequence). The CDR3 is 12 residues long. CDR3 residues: CASRGDSYEQYF. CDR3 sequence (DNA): TGTGCCAGTCGGGGGGACTCCTACGAGCAGTACTTC.